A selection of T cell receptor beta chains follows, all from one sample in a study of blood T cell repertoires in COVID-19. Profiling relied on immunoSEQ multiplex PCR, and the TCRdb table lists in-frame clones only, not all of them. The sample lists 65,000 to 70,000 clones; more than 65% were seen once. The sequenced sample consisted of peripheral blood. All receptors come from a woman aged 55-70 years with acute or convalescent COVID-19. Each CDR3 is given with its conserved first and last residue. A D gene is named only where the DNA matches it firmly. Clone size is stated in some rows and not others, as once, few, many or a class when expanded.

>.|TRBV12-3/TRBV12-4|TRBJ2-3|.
CASSLPSRDTQYF
TGTGCCAGCAGTTTACCCTCCCGAGATACGCAGTATTTT
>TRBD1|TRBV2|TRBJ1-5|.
CASSILGGAEEPQHF
TGTGCCAGCAGTATTTTAGGGGGCGCGGAGGAACCCCAGCATTTT
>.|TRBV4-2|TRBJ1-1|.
CASRREGSGAEAFF
TGTGCCAGCAGGCGGGAGGGGAGCGGTGCTGAAGCTTTCTTT
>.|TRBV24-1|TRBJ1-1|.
CATSVGRLDTEAFF
TGTGCCACCAGTGTCGGGAGATTGGACACTGAAGCTTTCTTT
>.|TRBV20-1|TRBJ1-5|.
CSASTGVSNQPQHF
TGCAGTGCTAGTACCGGGGTTAGCAATCAGCCCCAGCATTTT
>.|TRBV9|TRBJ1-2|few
CASSVAARSGNYGYTF
TGTGCCAGCAGCGTCGCCGCTCGATCGGGTAACTATGGCTACACCTTC
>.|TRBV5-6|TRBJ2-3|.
CASSPSPGVADTQYF
TGTGCCAGCAGCCCCAGCCCCGGGGTTGCAGATACGCAGTATTTT
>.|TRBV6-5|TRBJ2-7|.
CASSLGGPVTEQYF
TGTGCCAGCAGTTTGGGGGGGCCGGTTACCGAGCAGTACTTC
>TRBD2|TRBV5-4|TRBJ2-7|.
CASSPGTSGGAEMVEQYF
TGTGCCAGCAGCCCGGGGACTAGCGGGGGGGCCGAAATGGTCGAGCAGTACTTC
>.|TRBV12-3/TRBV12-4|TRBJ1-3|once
CASSLSGNTIYF
TGTGCCAGCAGCCTCTCTGGAAACACCATATATTTT
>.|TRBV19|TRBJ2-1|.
CASIGGGFYNEQFF
TGTGCCAGTATCGGGGGAGGCTTCTACAATGAGCAGTTCTTC
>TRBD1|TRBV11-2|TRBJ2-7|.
CASSRGTGQLYEQYF
TGTGCCAGCAGCCGGGGGACAGGGCAACTCTACGAGCAGTACTTC
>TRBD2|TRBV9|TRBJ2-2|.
CASSPSGGREKFTNTGELFF
TGTGCCAGCAGCCCCTCGGGGGGGAGAGAAAAATTCACGAACACCGGGGAGCTGTTTTTT
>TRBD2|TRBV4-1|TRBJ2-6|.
CASSQWELAVSGANVLTF
TGCGCCAGCAGCCAATGGGAACTAGCGGTCTCTGGGGCCAACGTCCTGACTTTC
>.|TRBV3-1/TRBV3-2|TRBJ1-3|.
CASSGGGNTIYF
TGTGCCAGCAGCGGGGGGGGAAACACCATATATTTT
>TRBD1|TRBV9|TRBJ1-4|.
CASSVFPTGEKLFF
TGTGCCAGCAGCGTTTTCCCGACAGGGGAAAAACTGTTTTTT
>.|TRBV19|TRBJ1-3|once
CASSIKSGSGNTIYF
TGTGCCAGTAGTATTAAATCCGGCTCTGGAAACACCATATATTTT
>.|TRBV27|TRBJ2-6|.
CASSSGTGANVLTF
TGTGCCAGCAGTTCGGGTACTGGGGCCAACGTCCTGACTTTC
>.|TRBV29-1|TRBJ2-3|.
CSVRINTQYF
TGCAGCGTCAGGATTAATACGCAGTATTTT
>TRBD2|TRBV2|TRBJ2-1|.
CATARGLARNEQFF
TGTGCCACCGCGAGGGGACTAGCGAGAAATGAGCAGTTCTTC
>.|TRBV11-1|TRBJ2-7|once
CASSVLWGAGEQYF
TGTGCCAGCAGCGTCCTATGGGGCGCGGGGGAGCAGTACTTC
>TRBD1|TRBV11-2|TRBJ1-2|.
CASSSVGQRRRVNYGYTF
TGTGCCAGCAGCTCCGTGGGACAGCGGCGGCGAGTTAACTATGGCTACACCTTC
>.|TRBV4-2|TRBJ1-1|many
CASSQDHTGTRNTEAFF
TGTGCCAGCAGCCAAGATCACACCGGGACAAGGAACACTGAAGCTTTCTTT
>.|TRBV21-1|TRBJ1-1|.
CASSKVLGGRNTEAFF
TGTGCCAGCAGCAAAGTATTGGGGGGGAGGAACACTGAAGCTTTCTTT
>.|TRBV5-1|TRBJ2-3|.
CASSLITDTQYF
TGCGCCAGCAGCTTAATAACAGATACGCAGTATTTT
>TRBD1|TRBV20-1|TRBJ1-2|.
CSASRRDRINYGYTF
TGCAGTGCTAGTAGACGGGACAGGATAAACTATGGCTACACCTTC
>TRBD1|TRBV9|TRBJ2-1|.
CASSGNHDRTGLGKFF
TGTGCCAGCAGCGGAAACCATGATAGGACAGGGCTGGGAAAATTCTTC
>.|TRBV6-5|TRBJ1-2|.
CASSYSTRISYGYTF
TGTGCCAGCAGTTACTCGACGCGGATTTCCTATGGCTACACCTTC
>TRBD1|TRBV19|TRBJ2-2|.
CASSITGVSGELFF
TGTGCCAGTAGTATCACAGGGGTGAGCGGGGAGCTGTTTTTT
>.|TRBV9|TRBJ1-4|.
CASSTRLGREKLFF
TGTGCCAGCAGCACGCGACTTGGTAGGGAAAAACTGTTTTTT
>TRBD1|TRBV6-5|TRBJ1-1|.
CASPQGHTNTEAFF
TGTGCCAGCCCACAGGGGCATACTAACACTGAAGCTTTCTTT
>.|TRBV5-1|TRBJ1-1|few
CASSLSGGTNTEAFF
TGCGCCAGCAGCCTGTCGGGGGGAACGAACACTGAAGCTTTCTTT
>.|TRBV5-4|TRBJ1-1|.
CASSPAPGHGGITEAFF
TGTGCCAGCAGCCCGGCTCCGGGCCACGGGGGAATCACTGAAGCTTTCTTT
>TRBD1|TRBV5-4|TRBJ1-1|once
CASRGQGVGTEAFF
TGTGCCAGCAGGGGGCAGGGGGTTGGCACTGAAGCTTTCTTT
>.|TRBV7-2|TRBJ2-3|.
CASSLAYFSTDTQYF
TGTGCCAGCAGCTTAGCGTATTTTAGCACAGATACGCAGTATTTT
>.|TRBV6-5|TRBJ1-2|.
CASQGQIRTYGYTF
TGTGCCAGCCAGGGACAAATAAGGACCTATGGCTACACCTTC
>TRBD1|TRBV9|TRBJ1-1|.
CASSVDRGEAFF
TGTGCCAGCAGCGTAGACAGGGGTGAAGCTTTCTTT
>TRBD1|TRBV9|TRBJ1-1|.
CASSVGAGHDRDTEAFF
TGTGCCAGCAGCGTAGGGGCAGGGCACGACAGGGACACTGAAGCTTTCTTT
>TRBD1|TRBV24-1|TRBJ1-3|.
CATSRGYNTIYF
TGTGCCACCTCCAGGGGGTACAACACCATATATTTT
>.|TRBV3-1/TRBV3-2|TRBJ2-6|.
CASQSGANVLTF
TGTGCCAGCCAGTCTGGGGCCAACGTCCTGACTTTC
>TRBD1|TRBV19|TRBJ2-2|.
CASRFDRDTGELFF
TGTGCCAGTAGATTCGACAGGGACACCGGGGAGCTGTTTTTT
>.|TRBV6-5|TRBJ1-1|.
CASSYQGAAFF
TGTGCCAGCAGTTACCAGGGTGCGGCTTTCTTT
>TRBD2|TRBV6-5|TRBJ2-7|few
CASRLKAGPPYEQYF
TGTGCCAGCAGGCTCAAAGCGGGGCCTCCCTACGAGCAGTACTTC
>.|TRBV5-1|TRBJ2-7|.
CASSPQPRPSSSYEQYF
TGCGCCAGCAGCCCACAGCCCCGACCTTCGAGCTCCTACGAGCAGTACTTC
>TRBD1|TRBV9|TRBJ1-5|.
CASSHTGGLQPQHF
TGTGCCAGCAGTCATACAGGGGGACTTCAGCCCCAGCATTTT
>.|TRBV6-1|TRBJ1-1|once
CASSDPTAINTEAFF
TGTGCCAGCAGTGACCCGACAGCGATTAACACTGAAGCTTTCTTT
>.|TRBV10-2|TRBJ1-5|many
CASSESQGAGGQPQHF
TGCGCCAGCAGTGAGTCTCAAGGGGCGGGAGGTCAGCCCCAGCATTTT
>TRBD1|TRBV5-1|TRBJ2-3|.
CASSRQTGFTDTQYF
TGCGCCAGCAGCCGCCAGACAGGGTTTACAGATACGCAGTATTTT
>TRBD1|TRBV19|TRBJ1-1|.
CASSPRTGANTEAFF
TGTGCCAGTAGTCCCCGGACAGGGGCGAACACTGAAGCTTTCTTT
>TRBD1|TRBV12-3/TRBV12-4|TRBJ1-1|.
CASSSQGVAEAFF
TGTGCCAGCAGTTCTCAGGGGGTAGCTGAAGCTTTCTTT
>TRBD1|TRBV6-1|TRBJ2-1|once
CASSDRQGPNEQFF
TGTGCCAGCAGTGACCGACAGGGGCCCAATGAGCAGTTCTTC
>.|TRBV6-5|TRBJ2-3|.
CASSSGVGTDTQYF
TGTGCCAGCAGTTCCGGGGTCGGCACAGATACGCAGTATTTT
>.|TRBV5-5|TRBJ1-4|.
CASSFGEKLFF
TGTGCCAGCAGCTTCGGGGAAAAACTGTTTTTT
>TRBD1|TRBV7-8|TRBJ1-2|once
CASSPRTGSNYGYTF
TGTGCCAGCAGCCCCCGGACAGGGTCGAACTATGGCTACACCTTC